The present entry profiles one T cell receptor beta chain with its context. In the source study's methods: By means of reference gene primer amplification, nucleated cell counts were estimated. Repertoires were generated with immunoSEQ multiplex PCR, while TCRdb's copy carries only in-frame clones and drops some. That table gives V, J and clone size, and the DNA gave D and trimming. The data show more than 150,000 clones, roughly four fifths seen once. This entry is derived from a study of blood T cell repertoires in COVID-19. The CDR3 extends over 15 amino acids. After removal of 1 base from V and 6 bases from J, the junction contained 5 bases not matched to a gene. From germline, CDR1 is SGHTA and CDR2 FQGNSA.

The material sequenced was PBMCs or T cells enriched from blood (not recorded which). This chain connects TRBV7-2 to TRBJ2-2; the match to TRBD2 covers 7 bases. The TCR was taken from a man in his forties or fifties who had recovered from COVID-19. CDR3 sequence (DNA): TGTGCCAGCAGCTTAGGACTAGCTACCGCCGGGGAGCTGTTTTTT. This codes for CASSLGLATAGELFF.